The clone carrying this T cell receptor beta chain has more than one count but fewer than ten. Its antigen is unknown. The record originates from a study of shared clonotypes between healthy human individuals. General observations from the study: Among several donors, roughly 5% of naive CD4 clonotypes were found in common.

Produced via immunoSEQ multiplex PCR; TCRdb's table is partial and in-frame only. The sample records around 100,000 clones, about two thirds being singletons. The sequencing sample was made of memory CD8+ T cells sorted from blood. Regarding subset: CD45RO+ cells pooled with CCR7-negative TemRA cells. The sequence was obtained from a man aged 30 to 45 in good health.

Here the CDR3 reads CASRGTDRENTEAFF. CDR3 sequence (DNA): TGTGCCAGCAGGGGGACGGACAGGGAAAACACTGAAGCTTTCTTT. The chain links TRBV7-6 to TRBJ1-1; 8 nucleotides match TRBD1. Germline values: CDR1 SGHVS, CDR2 FNYEAQ. With V trimmed by 6 bases and J by 2 bases, 8 bases remained unmatched. The CDR3 contains 15 residues.